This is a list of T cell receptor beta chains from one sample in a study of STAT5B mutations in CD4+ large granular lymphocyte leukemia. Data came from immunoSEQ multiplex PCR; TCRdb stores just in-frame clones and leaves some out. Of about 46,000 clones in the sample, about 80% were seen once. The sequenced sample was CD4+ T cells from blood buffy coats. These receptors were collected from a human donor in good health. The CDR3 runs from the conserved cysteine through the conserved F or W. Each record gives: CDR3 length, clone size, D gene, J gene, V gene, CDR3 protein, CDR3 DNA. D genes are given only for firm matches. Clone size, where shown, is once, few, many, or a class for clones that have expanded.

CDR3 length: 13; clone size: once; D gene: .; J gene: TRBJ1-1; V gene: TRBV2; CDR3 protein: CASSGPGVTEAFF; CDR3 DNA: TGTGCCAGCAGTGGACCCGGGGTCACTGAAGCTTTCTTT
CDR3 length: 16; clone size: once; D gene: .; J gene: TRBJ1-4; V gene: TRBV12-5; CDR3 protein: CASGLGQGKTNEKLFF; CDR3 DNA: TGTGCTAGTGGTTTGGGGCAGGGGAAGACTAATGAAAAACTGTTTTTT
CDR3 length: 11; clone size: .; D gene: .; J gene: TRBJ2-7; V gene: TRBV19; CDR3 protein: CASSIAGEQYF; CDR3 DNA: TGTGCCAGTAGTATTGCGGGGGAGCAGTACTTC
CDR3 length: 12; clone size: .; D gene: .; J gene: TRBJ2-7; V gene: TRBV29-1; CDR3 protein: CSIEGTGYEQYF; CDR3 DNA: TGCAGCATAGAGGGGACCGGGTACGAGCAGTACTTC
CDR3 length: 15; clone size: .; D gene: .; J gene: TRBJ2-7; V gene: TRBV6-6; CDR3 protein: CASRYDRTEAFEQYF; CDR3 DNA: TGTGCCAGCAGGTACGACAGGACGGAGGCTTTCGAGCAGTACTTC
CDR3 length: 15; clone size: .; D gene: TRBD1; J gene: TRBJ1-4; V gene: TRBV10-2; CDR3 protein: CATKTGDATNEKLFF; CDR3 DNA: TGCGCCACCAAGACAGGGGACGCAACTAATGAAAAACTGTTTTTT
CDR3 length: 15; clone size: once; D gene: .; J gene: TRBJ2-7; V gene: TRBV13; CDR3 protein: CASNSARGRSYEQYF; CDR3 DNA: TGTGCCAGCAACTCGGCCCGAGGCCGCTCCTACGAGCAGTACTTC
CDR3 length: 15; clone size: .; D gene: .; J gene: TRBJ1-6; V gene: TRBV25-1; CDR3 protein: CASSGASSLHSPLHF; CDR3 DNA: TGTGCCAGCAGCGGGGCGAGTTCCTTACATTCACCCCTCCACTTT
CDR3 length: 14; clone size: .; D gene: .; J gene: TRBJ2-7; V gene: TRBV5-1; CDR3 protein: CASSGGPSSYEQYF; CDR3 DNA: TGCGCCAGCAGCGGGGGACCGAGCTCCTACGAGCAGTACTTC
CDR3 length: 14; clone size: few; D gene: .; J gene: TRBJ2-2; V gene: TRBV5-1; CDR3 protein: CASSLDIGTGELFF; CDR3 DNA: TGCGCCAGCAGCTTGGATATAGGTACCGGGGAGCTGTTTTTT
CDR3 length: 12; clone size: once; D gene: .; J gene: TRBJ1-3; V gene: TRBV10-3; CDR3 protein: CAISGKGSTIYF; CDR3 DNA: TGTGCCATCAGTGGTAAAGGGAGCACCATATATTTT
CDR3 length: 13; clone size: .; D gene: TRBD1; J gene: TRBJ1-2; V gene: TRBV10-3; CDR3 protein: CAIRDRGDYGYTF; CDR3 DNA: TGTGCCATCAGAGACAGGGGGGACTATGGCTACACCTTC
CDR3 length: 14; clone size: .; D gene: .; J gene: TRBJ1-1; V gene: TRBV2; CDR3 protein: CARTRRGKNTEAFF; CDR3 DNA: TGTGCCAGGACCCGACGAGGGAAGAACACTGAAGCTTTCTTT
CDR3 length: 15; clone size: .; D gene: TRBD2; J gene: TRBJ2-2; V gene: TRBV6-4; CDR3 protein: CASSVSGENTGELFF; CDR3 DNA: TGTGCCAGCAGTGTCAGCGGGGAGAACACCGGGGAGCTGTTTTTT
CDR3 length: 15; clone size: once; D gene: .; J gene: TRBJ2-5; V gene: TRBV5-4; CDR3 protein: CASSFPIRLPETQYF; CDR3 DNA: TGTGCCAGCAGCTTTCCGATCCGGCTCCCAGAGACCCAGTACTTC
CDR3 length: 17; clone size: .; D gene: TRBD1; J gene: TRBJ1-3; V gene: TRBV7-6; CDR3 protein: CASSFSYGQGSGNTIYF; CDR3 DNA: TGTGCCAGCAGCTTTTCCTACGGACAGGGCTCTGGAAACACCATATATTTT
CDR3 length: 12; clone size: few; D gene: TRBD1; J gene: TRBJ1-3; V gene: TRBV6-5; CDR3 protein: CASRTGGNTIYF; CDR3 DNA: TGTGCCAGCAGGACAGGGGGAAACACCATATATTTT
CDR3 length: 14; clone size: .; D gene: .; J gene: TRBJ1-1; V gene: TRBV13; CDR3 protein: CASSFWGRDTEAFF; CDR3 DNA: TGTGCCAGCAGCTTTTGGGGGCGCGACACTGAAGCTTTCTTT
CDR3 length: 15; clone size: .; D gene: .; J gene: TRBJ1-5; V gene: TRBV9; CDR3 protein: CASSALGGQGQPQHF; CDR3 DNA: TGTGCCAGCAGCGCTCTGGGGGGGCAGGGACAGCCCCAGCATTTT
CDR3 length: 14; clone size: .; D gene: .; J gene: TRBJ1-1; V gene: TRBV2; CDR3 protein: CASIRAGWSTEAFF; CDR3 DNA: TGTGCCAGCATTAGGGCAGGTTGGTCCACTGAAGCTTTCTTT
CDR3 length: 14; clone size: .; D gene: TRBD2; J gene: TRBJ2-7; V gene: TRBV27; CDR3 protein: CASSASGGDYEQYF; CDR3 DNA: TGTGCCAGCAGTGCTAGCGGGGGGGACTACGAGCAGTACTTC
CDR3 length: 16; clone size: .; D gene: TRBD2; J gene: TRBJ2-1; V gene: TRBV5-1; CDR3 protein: CASSSRLAGNYDEQFF; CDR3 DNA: TGCGCCAGCAGCTCTAGACTAGCGGGAAATTATGATGAGCAGTTCTTC
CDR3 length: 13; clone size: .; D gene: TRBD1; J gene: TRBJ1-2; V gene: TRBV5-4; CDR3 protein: CASGTGGGFSYTF; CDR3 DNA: TGTGCCAGTGGGACAGGGGGCGGCTTTAGCTACACCTTC
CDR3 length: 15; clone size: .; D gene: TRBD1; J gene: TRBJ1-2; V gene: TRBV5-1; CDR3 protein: CASSLGIQGPGGYTF; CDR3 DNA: TGCGCCAGCAGCTTGGGGATACAGGGGCCAGGCGGCTACACCTTC
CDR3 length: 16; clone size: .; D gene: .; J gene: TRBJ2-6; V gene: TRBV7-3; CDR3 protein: CASSLGGISGANVLTF; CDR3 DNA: TGTGCCAGCAGCTTAGGCGGTATCTCTGGGGCCAACGTCCTGACTTTC
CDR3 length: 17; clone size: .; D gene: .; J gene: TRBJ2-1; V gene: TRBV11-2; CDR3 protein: CASSPPGQMQGMNEQFF; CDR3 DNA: TGTGCCAGCAGCCCCCCCGGGCAGATGCAAGGCATGAATGAGCAGTTCTTC
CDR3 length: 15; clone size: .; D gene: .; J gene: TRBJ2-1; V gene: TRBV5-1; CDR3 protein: CASSVRGQPSNEQFF; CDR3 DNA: TGCGCCAGCAGCGTGAGGGGCCAACCTTCAAATGAGCAGTTCTTC
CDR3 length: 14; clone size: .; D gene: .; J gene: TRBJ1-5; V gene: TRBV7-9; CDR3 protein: CASSPQSGNQPQHF; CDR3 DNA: TGTGCCAGCAGTCCTCAGTCAGGCAATCAGCCCCAGCATTTT
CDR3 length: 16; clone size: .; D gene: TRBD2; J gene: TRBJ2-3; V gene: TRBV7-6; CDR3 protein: CASSRPRGGTTDTQYF; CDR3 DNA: TGTGCCAGCAGCAGGCCGCGGGGGGGAACCACAGATACGCAGTATTTT
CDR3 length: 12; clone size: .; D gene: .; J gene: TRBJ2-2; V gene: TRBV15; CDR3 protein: CATSRVPGELFF; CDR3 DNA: TGTGCCACCAGCAGAGTCCCCGGGGAGCTGTTTTTT
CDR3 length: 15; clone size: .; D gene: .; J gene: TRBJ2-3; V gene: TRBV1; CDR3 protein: CTSTRSGLEGDTQYF; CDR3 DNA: TGCACCAGCACTCGTAGCGGACTCGAGGGGGATACGCAGTATTTT
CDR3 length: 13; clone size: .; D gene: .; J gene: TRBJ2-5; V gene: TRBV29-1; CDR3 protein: CSFTHPWVETQYF; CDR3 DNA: TGCAGCTTTACACACCCCTGGGTGGAGACCCAGTACTTC
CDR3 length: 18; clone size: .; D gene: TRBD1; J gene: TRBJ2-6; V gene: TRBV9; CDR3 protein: CASSPRDRWSSGANVLTF; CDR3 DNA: TGTGCCAGCAGCCCCCGGGACAGGTGGAGCTCTGGGGCCAACGTCCTGACTTTC
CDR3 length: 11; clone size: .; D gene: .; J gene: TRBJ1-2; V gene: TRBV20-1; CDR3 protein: CSARQGNGYTF; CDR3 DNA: TGCAGTGCTAGACAGGGGAATGGCTACACCTTC
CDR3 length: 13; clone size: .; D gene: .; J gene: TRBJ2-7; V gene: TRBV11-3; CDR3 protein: CASSQGPLGEQYF; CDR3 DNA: TGTGCCAGCAGCCAGGGCCCGCTGGGCGAGCAGTACTTC
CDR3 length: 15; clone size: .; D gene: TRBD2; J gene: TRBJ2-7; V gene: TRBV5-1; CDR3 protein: CASTTRGGSSYEQYF; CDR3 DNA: TGCGCCAGCACCACCCGGGGAGGGAGCTCCTACGAGCAGTACTTC
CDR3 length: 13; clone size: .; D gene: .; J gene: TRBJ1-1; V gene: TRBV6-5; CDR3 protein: CASSYRANTEAFF; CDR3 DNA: TGTGCCAGCAGTTACAGGGCGAACACTGAAGCTTTCTTT
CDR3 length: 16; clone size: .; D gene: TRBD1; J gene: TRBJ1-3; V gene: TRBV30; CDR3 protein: CAWSVGDRGPGNTIYF; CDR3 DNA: TGTGCCTGGAGTGTAGGCGACAGGGGGCCTGGAAACACCATATATTTT
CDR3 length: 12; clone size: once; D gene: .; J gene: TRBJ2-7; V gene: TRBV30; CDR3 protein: CAWFGNSYEQYF; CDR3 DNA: TGTGCCTGGTTCGGTAACTCCTACGAGCAGTACTTC
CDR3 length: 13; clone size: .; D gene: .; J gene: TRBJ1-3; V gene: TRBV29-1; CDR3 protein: CSVFTGSGNTIYF; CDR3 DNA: TGCAGCGTTTTCACAGGGTCTGGAAACACCATATATTTT
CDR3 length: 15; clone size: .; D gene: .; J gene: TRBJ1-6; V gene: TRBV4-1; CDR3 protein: CASSQGGERNSPLHF; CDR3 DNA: TGCGCCAGCAGCCAAGGTGGGGAACGGAATTCACCCCTCCACTTT